The TCR beta chain described here comes from a study of shared clonotypes between healthy human individuals. Overall study: Aged between 18 and 49, the donors were a couple of women and three men.

Positively selected for CCR7, the CD45RO-negative cells used as naive CD8 cells excluded terminally differentiated effector memory CD45RA+ cells. Only Caucasian adults living in Nashville, Tennessee served as donors. Deep was the level used in running the assay. This table comes from immunoSEQ multiplex PCR, and its TCRdb copy is limited to in-frame clones, with some not included. The table includes approximately 2,200,000 clones, just over 90% detected once. The sequenced material came from naive CD8+ T cells from PBMCs. This TCR was sampled from a man younger than 35 in good health. Some clones in this sample may be carry-over from other donors' samples.

The CDR3 reads CASSQGLAGANEQFF. CDR3 nucleotides: TGTGCCAGCAGCCAAGGACTAGCGGGAGCCAATGAGCAGTTCTTC. V is TRBV11-3 and J is TRBJ2-1; 13 nucleotides match TRBD2. The J segment lost 6 bases and the V segment lost 5 bases, leaving 4 bases of the junction unmatched. The CDR3 extends over 15 amino acids. CDR1 and CDR2 from the germline V gene are SGHNT and YENEEA.